This TCR beta chain was recorded in a study of cytomegalovirus exposure and HLA in healthy donors. Whole-study results and caveats: On later analysis, the bulk of CMV-associated TCR beta chains appeared to be HLA-restricted.

Regarding this clone: Its antigen is still unknown.

The PCR made use of 60 Vbeta and 13 Jbeta primers. Clones were read by immunoSEQ multiplex PCR, and TCRdb kept only the in-frame ones, dropping some. The repertoire holds over 150,000 clones, with 82% as singletons. CDR1 MNHEY and CDR2 SVGAGI come from the germline V gene. CDR3 length equals 13 residues. V lost 6 bases, J lost 6 bases, and 3 bases stayed unmatched. The J gene is TRBJ1-4, the V gene TRBV6-5; 8 bases are shared with TRBD1. The receptor comes from a girl between 10 and 17 years old in good health and CMV-seropositive. The sequencing sample was made of PBMCs. The CDR3 loop is CASSMGQDEKLFF. CDR3 sequence (DNA): TGTGCCAGCAGCATGGGACAGGATGAAAAACTGTTTTTT.